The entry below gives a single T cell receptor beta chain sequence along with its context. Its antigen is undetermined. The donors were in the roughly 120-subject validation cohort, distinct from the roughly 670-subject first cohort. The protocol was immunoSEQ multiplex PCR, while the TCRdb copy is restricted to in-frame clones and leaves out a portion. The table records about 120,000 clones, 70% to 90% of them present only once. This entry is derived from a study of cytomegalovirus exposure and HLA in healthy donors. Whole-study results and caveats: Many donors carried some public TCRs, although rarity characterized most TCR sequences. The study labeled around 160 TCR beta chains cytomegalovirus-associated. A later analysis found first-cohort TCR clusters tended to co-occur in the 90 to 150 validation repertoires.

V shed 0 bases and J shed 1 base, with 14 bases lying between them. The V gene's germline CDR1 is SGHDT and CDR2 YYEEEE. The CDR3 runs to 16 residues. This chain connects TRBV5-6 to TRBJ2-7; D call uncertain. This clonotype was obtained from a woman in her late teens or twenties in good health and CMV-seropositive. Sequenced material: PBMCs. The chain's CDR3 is CASSLAGRKKSYEQYF. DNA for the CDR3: TGTGCCAGCAGCTTGGCTGGCCGTAAAAAGTCCTACGAGCAGTACTTC.